Following are 23 T cell receptor beta chains from one sample sequenced in a study of blood T cell repertoires in COVID-19. Measured with immunoSEQ multiplex PCR; TCRdb has only the in-frame clones, and not every one. The sample lists about 220,000 clones, roughly 80% occurring once. The sequenced sample consisted of peripheral blood. The receptors were sampled from a man aged 25 to 40 with active or convalescent COVID-19.

This clone occurred once. This rearrangement joins TRBV5-1 to TRBJ1-6, with 8 bases aligning to TRBD1. The V gene end was trimmed by 0 bases and the J gene end by 9 bases; junction bases not matched to a gene: 14. CDR3 length: 18 residues. The germline gives CDR1 SGHRS, CDR2 YFSETQ. As DNA, the CDR3 is TGCGCCAGCAGCTTGGGTTCGGCAGGGGGCCGCCGGGCTTCACCCCTCCACTTT. Protein product: CASSLGSAGGRRASPLHF.

This clone was seen just once. The J gene is TRBJ1-1, the V gene TRBV5-1; TRBD1 is a possible D gene (6 bases). This CDR3 is built from 14 residues. V lost 9 bases and J 0 bases, leaving 15 bases between the germline ends. CDR1 and CDR2 from the germline V gene are SGHRS and YFSETQ. In nucleotides, the CDR3 is TGCGCCACCGCAGAAGACAGGATGAACACTGAAGCTTTCTTT. Amino acids: CATAEDRMNTEAFF.

V gene TRBV4-3 combines with J gene TRBJ2-1; 12 bases match TRBD2. CDR1 and CDR2 (germline): LGHNA, YSLEER. Trimming cost V 3 bases and J 13 bases; bases outside gene matches: 4. The CDR3 length is 13 residues. In DNA form, the CDR3 reads TGCGCCAGCAGCCAGACTAGCGGGAGAGATCAGTTCTTC. Translation gives CASSQTSGRDQFF.

This chain connects TRBV30 to TRBJ2-3; D may be TRBD1 or TRBD2 (5 bases each). Germline V gene lookup returns CDR1 GTSNPN and CDR2 SVGIG (reference sequence). V gave up 5 bases and J gave up 0 bases, with 12 bases separating them. The CDR3 loop spans 14 amino acids. CDR3 nucleotide sequence: TGTGCCTGGGGGGCTAGCTCTAGCACAGATACGCAGTATTTT. Translating it yields CAWGASSSTDTQYF.

V and J are TRBV29-1 and TRBJ1-4; D gene unclear. The CDR3 has 16 amino acids. V lost 3 bases to trimming and J lost 8 bases, with 22 bases between them. Germline V CDR1 and CDR2: SQVTM, ANQGSEA. Written as DNA, the CDR3 is TGCAGCGTTGATTTCTTGGCGGGGAAACTGGACGAAAAACTGTTTTTT. The encoded protein is CSVDFLAGKLDEKLFF.

The chain recombines TRBV19 with TRBJ1-3; the match to TRBD1 covers 9 bases. With 3 bases clipped from V and 3 bases from J, the junction kept 0 bases outside the gene matches. Germline loops: CDR1 LNHDA, CDR2 SQIVND (reference sequence). CDR3 size: 14 residues. The CDR3: CASSMDRGGNTIYF. CDR3 DNA sequence: TGTGCCAGTAGTATGGACAGGGGTGGAAACACCATATATTTT.

The chain combines TRBV19 with TRBJ2-1; TRBD2 matches 7 bases. Germline-derived CDR1 and CDR2 are LNHDA and SQIVND (reference sequence). This CDR3 spans 15 amino acids. Trimming took 8 bases from V and 0 from J; bases not matched to a gene: 7. The chain's CDR3 is CASGLAASSYNEQFF. The CDR3 nucleotides read TGTGCCAGTGGGCTAGCGGCCAGCTCCTACAATGAGCAGTTCTTC.

This chain uses TRBV30 with TRBJ2-2; 8 nucleotides line up with TRBD1. The germline V gene encodes CDR1 GTSNPN and CDR2 SVGIG (reference sequence). The CDR3 runs to 15 residues. V was pared by 2 bases and J by 6 bases, with 8 bases of the junction left unmatched. In DNA form, the CDR3 reads TGTGCCTGGAGTCTGAAGGACAGGGCGGCCGGGGAGCTGTTTTTT. Translating it yields CAWSLKDRAAGELFF.

The rearrangement joins TRBV18 to TRBJ2-3; 11 nucleotides line up with TRBD1. The V gene's germline CDR1 is KGHSH and CDR2 LQKENI. This CDR3 spans 13 amino acids. V lost 8 bases, J lost 6 bases, and 4 bases stayed unmatched. CDR3 bases: TGTGCCAGCCTAGGACAGGGGGCGGATACGCAGTATTTT. Encoded protein: CASLGQGADTQYF. Based on the CDR3 plus reference TRBV18 and TRBJ2-3, the full variable domain is NAGVMQNPRHLVRRRGQEARLRCSPMKGHSHVYWYRQLPEEGLKFMVYLQKENIIDESGMPKERFSAEFPKEGPSILRIQQVVRGDSAAYFCASLGQGADTQYFGPGTRLTVL.

The J gene is TRBJ1-4, the V gene TRBV9, with D perhaps matching TRBD1 (6 bases). This CDR3 is 16 amino acids long. V was pared by 0 bases and J by 8 bases, with 17 bases between. Germline assignment: CDR1 SGDLS and CDR2 YYNGEE. In DNA, the CDR3 is TGTGCCAGCAGCGTAGGTGGGGGGGGCGCACCCGAAAAACTGTTTTTT. Translating it yields CASSVGGGGAPEKLFF. The complete variable domain, with remaining parts taken from reference TRBV9 and TRBJ1-4, reads DSGVTQTPKHLITATGQRVTLRCSPRSGDLSVYWYQQSLDQGLQFLIQYYNGEERAKGNILERFSAQQFPDLHSELNLSSLELGDSALYFCASSVGGGGAPEKLFFGSGTQLSVL.

The chain is built from TRBV3-1 (or the pseudogene TRBV3-2) and TRBJ1-1; D not resolved. From germline, CDR1 is LGHDT and CDR2 YNNKEL (reference sequence). The CDR3 has 13 residues. Trimming took off 4 bases at V and 5 bases at J, with 11 bases between the two ends. Here the CDR3 reads CASSPHGETEAFF. CDR3 bases: TGTGCCAGCAGCCCCCACGGGGAGACTGAAGCTTTCTTT.

The chain is built from TRBV4-1 and TRBJ2-7; D is uncertain. The CDR3 is made up of 13 amino acids. Trimming stripped 1 base from V and 4 bases from J, with 8 bases between. CDR1 and CDR2 from the germline V gene are MGHRA and YSYEKL. The CDR3 DNA reads TGCGCCAGCAGCCAAGGGCTCGGGTACGAGCAGTACTTC. It encodes CASSQGLGYEQYF.

The sample holds a few counts of this clone. CDR3: CASSLDPGYSPLHF. The CDR3 DNA follows: TGTGCCAGCAGCTTAGATCCAGGGTACTCACCCCTCCACTTT. The chain recombines TRBV7-9 with TRBJ1-6; D may be TRBD1 (5 bases). Germline CDR1 and CDR2: SEHNR and FQNEAQ (reference sequence). Trimming cost V 1 base and J 10 bases, with 11 bases left between them. This CDR3 is built from 14 residues.

The chain uses TRBV18 and TRBJ2-5; D call uncertain. V was pared by 0 bases and J by 5 bases, with 10 bases between. The CDR3 is made up of 14 amino acids. The germline CDR1 and CDR2 sequences are KGHSH and LQKENI. In DNA form, the CDR3 reads TGTGCCAGCTCACCACCGGTGGTCCGGGAGACCCAGTACTTC. This encodes CASSPPVVRETQYF.

The chain employs TRBV7-6 and TRBJ2-7, with 11 bases that match TRBD2. The CDR3 consists of 15 residues. V dropped 1 base and J dropped 6; count of bases not matched to a gene: 5. The germline gives CDR1 SGHVS, CDR2 FNYEAQ. This CDR3 is CASSLVAGGTREQYF. As DNA, the CDR3 is TGTGCCAGCAGCTTAGTAGCGGGAGGGACGCGCGAGCAGTACTTC. Using reference TRBV7-6 and TRBJ2-7 for the parts outside the CDR3, the full variable domain is GAGVSQSPRYKVTKRGQDVALRCDPISGHVSLYWYRQALGQGPEFLTYFNYEAQQDKSGLPNDRFSAERPEGSISTLTIQRTEQRDSAMYRCASSLVAGGTREQYFGPGTRLTVT.

The rearrangement links TRBV4-3 to TRBJ2-7; D remains ambiguous. The CDR3 length is 13 residues. In germline, CDR1 is LGHNA, CDR2 YSLEER. V gave up 0 bases and J gave up 2 bases, with 5 bases separating them. The CDR3: CASSQDQTYEQYF. CDR3 nucleotides: TGCGCCAGCAGCCAAGATCAAACCTACGAGCAGTACTTC.

The chain employs TRBV7-9 and TRBJ2-1, with TRBD1 matching 10 bases. V trimming: 1 base; J trimming: 2 bases; junction bases outside the gene matches: 11. Germline CDR1 reads SEHNR; CDR2 reads FQNEAQ (reference sequence). The CDR3 totals 19 residues. CDR3 in DNA: TGTGCCAGCAGCTTAGAACTTTTCCCCGGGACAGGGGCCTACAATGAGCAGTTCTTC. The encoded protein is CASSLELFPGTGAYNEQFF.

The chain has TRBV6-1 and TRBJ2-7; perhaps TRBD1 as D (6 bases). CDR1 is MNHNS, CDR2 SASEGT, per germline. This CDR3 is built from 13 residues. The V end was cut by 8 bases, the J end by 7 bases, with 18 bases between. CDR3 DNA sequence: TGTGCCAGCCTGGGACACTCCTCGGAGGAGCAGTACTTC. It translates to CASLGHSSEEQYF.

The chain links TRBV19 to TRBJ2-1; D uncertain. V dropped 6 bases and J dropped 5 bases, with 14 bases sitting between them. The germline V gene encodes CDR1 LNHDA and CDR2 SQIVND (reference sequence). The CDR3 runs to 14 residues. The CDR3 sequence: CASSPAGLNNEQFF. CDR3 nucleotides: TGTGCCAGTAGCCCCGCTGGGCTTAACAATGAGCAGTTCTTC.

This sequence joins TRBV30 and TRBJ1-2; D is perhaps TRBD1 (6 bases). Deletions cut 4 bases from V and 8 bases from J, with 23 bases between. This CDR3 region has 15 residues. Germline CDR1 and CDR2: GTSNPN and SVGIG (reference sequence). The CDR3 region is CAWMPPNRAEGGYTF. For the CDR3, the DNA is TGTGCCTGGATGCCCCCTAACAGGGCCGAGGGGGGCTACACCTTC.

The chain carries TRBV2 and TRBJ1-1; TRBD1 agrees at 7 bases. The CDR3 extends over 15 amino acids. Germline CDR1 reads SNHLY; CDR2 reads FYNNEI. The junction had 6 bases not matched to a gene; V was cut back by 4 bases and J by 1 base. CDR3 nucleotide sequence: TGTGCCAGCAGTGTGGCCGGGACAGCGAACACTGAAGCTTTCTTT. Translating gives CASSVAGTANTEAFF. The whole variable domain, remainder taken from reference TRBV2 and TRBJ1-1, is EPEVTQTPSHQVTQMGQEVILRCVPISNHLYFYWYRQILGQKVEFLVSFYNNEISEKSEIFDDQFSVERPDGSNFTLKIRSTKLEDSAMYFCASSVAGTANTEAFFGQGTRLTVV.

V is TRBV6-5 and J is TRBJ1-1, with D unclear. CDR3 length: 14 amino acids. Trimming stripped 5 bases from V and 1 base from J, with 11 bases between. Per germline, CDR1 MNHEY and CDR2 SVGAGI. CDR3 loop: CASSQQPSNTEAFF. In nucleotides, the CDR3 is TGTGCCAGCAGTCAACAGCCTTCGAACACTGAAGCTTTCTTT.

This chain connects TRBV7-6 to TRBJ2-7; the D gene is possibly TRBD1 (6 bases). CDR1 is SGHVS and CDR2 is FNYEAQ in the germline V gene. V lost 5 bases and J lost 2, with 10 bases in between. The CDR3 extends over 13 amino acids. CDR3 amino acids: CASSPGQPYEQYF. The CDR3 DNA reads as TGTGCCAGCAGCCCGGGACAACCCTACGAGCAGTACTTC.